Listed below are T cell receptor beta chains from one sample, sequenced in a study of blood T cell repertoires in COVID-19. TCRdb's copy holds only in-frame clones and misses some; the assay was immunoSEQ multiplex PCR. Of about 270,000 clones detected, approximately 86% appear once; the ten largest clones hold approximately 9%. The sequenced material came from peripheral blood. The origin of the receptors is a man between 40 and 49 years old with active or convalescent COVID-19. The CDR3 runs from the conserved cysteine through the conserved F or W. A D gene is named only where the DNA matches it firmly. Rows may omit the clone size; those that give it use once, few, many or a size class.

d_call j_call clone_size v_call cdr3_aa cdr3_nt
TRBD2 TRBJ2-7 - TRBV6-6 CASRQLAGGLYEQYF TGTGCCAGCAGACAACTAGCGGGGGGGCTCTACGAGCAGTACTTC
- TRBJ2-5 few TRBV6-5 CASSPTPTPQETQYF TGTGCCAGCTCGCCGACTCCTACCCCCCAAGAGACCCAGTACTTC
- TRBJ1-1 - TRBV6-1 CASSEVQNTEAFF TGTGCCAGCAGTGAAGTTCAGAACACTGAAGCTTTCTTT
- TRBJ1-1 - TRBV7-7 CASSPLGTRLNTEAFF TGTGCCAGCAGCCCTCTCGGGACACGGTTGAACACTGAAGCTTTCTTT
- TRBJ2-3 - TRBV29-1 CSVAGITTDTQYF TGCAGCGTTGCAGGGATCACCACAGATACGCAGTATTTT
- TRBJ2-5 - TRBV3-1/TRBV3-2 CASSQDRVSGQETQYF TGTGCCAGCAGCCAAGATAGGGTTAGCGGACAAGAGACCCAGTACTTC
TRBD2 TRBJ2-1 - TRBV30 CACQEREEQFF TGTGCCTGCCAAGAGCGGGAGGAGCAGTTCTTC
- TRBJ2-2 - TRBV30 CAWSDQRASTGELFF TGTGCCTGGAGTGATCAGCGGGCGTCCACCGGGGAGCTGTTTTTT
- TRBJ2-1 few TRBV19 CASRTLEGGASYNEQFF TGTGCCAGTAGGACATTAGAGGGGGGGGCGAGCTACAATGAGCAGTTCTTC
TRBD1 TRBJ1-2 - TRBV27 CASSLEGAGGYTF TGTGCCAGCAGTTTAGAGGGGGCTGGTGGCTACACCTTC
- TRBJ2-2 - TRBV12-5 CASGLAGSPGELFF TGTGCTAGTGGTTTGGCCGGGAGCCCCGGGGAGCTGTTTTTT
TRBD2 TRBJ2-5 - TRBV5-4 CASSLGGSGRPEETQYF TGTGCCAGCAGCTTGGGGGGGAGCGGGAGGCCTGAAGAGACCCAGTACTTC
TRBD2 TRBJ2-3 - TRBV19 CATGGLAGGTDTQYF TGTGCCACCGGGGGACTAGCGGGAGGGACAGATACGCAGTATTTT
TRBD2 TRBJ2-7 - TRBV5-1 CASSFGGGGYEQYF TGCGCCAGCAGCTTTGGCGGGGGGGGCTACGAGCAGTACTTC
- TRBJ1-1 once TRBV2 CASSEAGMERPTEAFF TGTGCCAGCAGTGAAGCGGGTATGGAGCGACCCACTGAAGCTTTCTTT
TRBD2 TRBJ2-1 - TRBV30 CAWSRGTSGGIHLNEQFF TGTGCCTGGAGTAGGGGGACTAGCGGGGGCATACACCTCAATGAGCAGTTCTTC
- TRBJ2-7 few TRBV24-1 CATSDSNEQYF TGTGCCACCAGTGATTCTAACGAGCAGTACTTC
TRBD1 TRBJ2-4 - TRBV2 CASSEEQGANNIQYF TGTGCCAGCAGTGAAGAGCAGGGGGCAAATAACATTCAGTACTTC
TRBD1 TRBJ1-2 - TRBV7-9 CASSREDRGYGYTF TGTGCCAGCAGCAGAGAGGACAGGGGGTACGGCTACACCTTC
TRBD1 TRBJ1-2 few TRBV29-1 CSVTGQGFGYTF TGCAGCGTAACGGGACAGGGGTTTGGCTACACCTTC
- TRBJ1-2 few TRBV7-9 CASSLQTNYGYTF TGTGCCAGCAGCTTACAAACTAACTATGGCTACACCTTC
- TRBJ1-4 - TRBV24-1 CATSDSRSTYEKLFF TGTGCCACCAGTGATTCCCGGTCAACCTATGAAAAACTGTTTTTT
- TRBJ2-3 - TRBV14 CASSARDTLSTDTQYF TGTGCCAGCAGCGCTCGGGACACATTGAGCACAGATACGCAGTATTTT
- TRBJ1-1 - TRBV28 CASTRPVGTEAFF TGTGCCAGCACCCGCCCCGTCGGCACTGAAGCTTTCTTT
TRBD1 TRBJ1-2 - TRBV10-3 CAISVTGGNYGYTF TGTGCCATCAGTGTCACAGGGGGGAACTATGGCTACACCTTC
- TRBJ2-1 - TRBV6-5 CASSTDRYNEQFF TGTGCCAGCAGTACGGACAGATACAATGAGCAGTTCTTC
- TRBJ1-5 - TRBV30 CAWSRTTGLSTQPQHF TGTGCCTGGAGTAGGACGACAGGCCTTTCTACTCAGCCCCAGCATTTT
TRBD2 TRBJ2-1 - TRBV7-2 CASSFRGGGSSYNEQFF TGTGCCAGCAGCTTCAGGGGCGGGGGGAGCTCCTACAATGAGCAGTTCTTC
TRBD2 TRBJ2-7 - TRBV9 CASSVGGLAEPSGYEQYF TGTGCCAGCAGCGTAGGAGGACTAGCGGAACCCTCGGGCTACGAGCAGTACTTC
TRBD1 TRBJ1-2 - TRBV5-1 CASSSDRSYGYTF TGCGCCAGCAGTTCGGACAGGAGCTATGGCTACACCTTC
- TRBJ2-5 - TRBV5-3 CARSLTKETQYF TGTGCCAGAAGCTTGACTAAAGAGACCCAGTACTTC
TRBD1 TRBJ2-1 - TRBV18 CASSYVPGQGPSNEQFF TGTGCCAGCTCCTACGTTCCGGGACAGGGGCCCTCCAATGAGCAGTTCTTC
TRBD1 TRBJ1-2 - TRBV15 CATSRTTGKGYGYTF TGTGCCACCAGCCGAACGACAGGGAAGGGCTATGGCTACACCTTC
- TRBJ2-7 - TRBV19 CASSMIGLGYEQYF TGTGCCAGTAGTATGATCGGGTTGGGCTACGAGCAGTACTTC
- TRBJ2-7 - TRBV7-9 CASSFPGPRYEQYF TGTGCCAGCAGCTTTCCAGGCCCCCGGTACGAGCAGTACTTC
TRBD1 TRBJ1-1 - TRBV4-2 CASSLGTEKEAFF TGTGCCAGCAGCCTTGGGACAGAAAAAGAAGCTTTCTTT
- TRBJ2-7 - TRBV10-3 CAISPSSGTTYEQYF TGTGCCATCAGTCCCTCCAGCGGCACAACCTACGAGCAGTACTTC
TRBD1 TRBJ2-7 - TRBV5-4 CASSYRDRGPGEQYF TGTGCCAGCAGCTATCGGGACAGGGGGCCCGGCGAGCAGTACTTC
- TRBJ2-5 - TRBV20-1 CSASKQSWFEETQYF TGCAGTGCTAGTAAACAGAGTTGGTTTGAAGAGACCCAGTACTTC
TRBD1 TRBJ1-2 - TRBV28 CASSLGGGTVHGYTF TGTGCCAGCAGTTTAGGAGGGGGGACAGTACATGGCTACACCTTC
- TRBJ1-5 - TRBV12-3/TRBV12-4 CASSLGEAQPQHF TGTGCCAGCAGTTTGGGGGAGGCTCAGCCCCAGCATTTT
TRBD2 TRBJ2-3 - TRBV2 CASKLAGGRDTQYF TGTGCCAGCAAATTAGCGGGGGGTCGAGATACGCAGTATTTT
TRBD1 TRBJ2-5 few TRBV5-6 CASSWTGSSGETQYF TGTGCCAGCAGCTGGACAGGGAGCAGCGGGGAGACCCAGTACTTC
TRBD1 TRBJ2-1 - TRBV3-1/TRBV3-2 CASSQADRVVNNEQFF TGTGCCAGCAGCCAAGCGGACAGGGTGGTTAACAATGAGCAGTTCTTC
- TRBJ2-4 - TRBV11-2 CASSFAGSRNIQYF TGTGCCAGCAGCTTCGCGGGATCCAGAAACATTCAGTACTTC
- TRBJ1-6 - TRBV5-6 CASSNQIEDNRPLHF TGTGCCAGCAGCAACCAAATCGAGGACAATCGGCCCCTCCACTTT